This TCR beta chain was observed in a study of cytomegalovirus exposure and HLA in healthy donors. Overall study findings and caveats: Most sequenced TCRs were rare (though some public TCRs occurred in many donors).

With respect to this clone: What it binds is unknown.

Germline lookup yields CDR1 SEHNR and CDR2 FQNEAQ (reference sequence). V was trimmed by 1 base and J by 6 bases, leaving 7 bases between them. The CDR3 runs 12 residues. Use of 60 Vbeta and 13 Jbeta primers characterized the PCR. Measured with immunoSEQ multiplex PCR; TCRdb has only the in-frame clones, and not every one. This sample's clone table lists under 90,000 clones. Sequencing used PBMCs. The chain combines TRBV7-9 with TRBJ2-7; D is undetermined. The origin of this receptor is a female donor in good health and CMV-seropositive. In DNA form, the CDR3 reads TGTGCCAGCAGCTTAGAATACAGCGAGCAGTACTTC. Its translation: CASSLEYSEQYF.